What follows are 27 T cell receptor beta chains derived from one specimen sequenced in a study of shared clonotypes between healthy human individuals. Only in-frame clones appear in the TCRdb table, and some are missing; sequencing was by immunoSEQ multiplex PCR. The sample comprises around 2.1 million clones, about 93% of which are singletons, and more than 1.5% rests with the top ten. Naive CD8 cells were CD45RO-negative, positively selected for CCR7, excluding terminally differentiated effector memory CD45RA+ cells. The sample was naive CD8+ T cells from PBMCs. Receptor source: a man between 18 and 35 years old in good health. Some clones in this sample may be carry-over from other donors' samples.

The V call is TRBV2, the J call TRBJ1-1; possible D gene TRBD1, 5 bases. Trimming pared 7 bases from V and 8 bases from J, leaving 8 bases between. The germline CDR1 and CDR2 sequences are SNHLY and FYNNEI. The CDR3 is made up of 10 amino acids. The CDR3 sequence: CASMRGEAFF. CDR3 DNA sequence: TGTGCCAGCATGCGGGGCGAAGCTTTCTTT.

The chain is built from TRBV28 and TRBJ2-7; perhaps TRBD2 as D (6 bases). The CDR3 spans 12 residues. Germline V gene data show CDR1 as MDHEN and CDR2 as SYDVKM. V was trimmed by 8 bases and J by 7 bases, leaving 15 bases between them. The CDR3 DNA reads as TGTGCCAGCCGCCGCGGGGCGAGGGAGCAGTACTTC. This encodes CASRRGAREQYF.

On this clone itself: The sample carries other DNA sequences with the same CDR3. The rearrangement uses TRBV30 and TRBJ2-7; D gene ambiguous. Germline V gene data show CDR1 as GTSNPN and CDR2 as SVGIG (reference sequence). This CDR3 region has 13 residues. V lost 0 bases to trimming and J lost 4 bases, with 10 bases between them. CDR3 residues: CAWSVGLSYEQYF. In DNA form, the CDR3 reads TGTGCCTGGAGTGTCGGGCTTTCTTACGAGCAGTACTTC.

With regard to this clone: Other DNA sequences in this specimen translate into the identical CDR3. The V gene is TRBV7-9, the J gene TRBJ2-3; D not certain. Trimming removed 3 bases at V and 0 bases at J, with 1 base between. The CDR3 runs 12 residues. The germline CDR1 and CDR2 sequences are SEHNR and FQNEAQ (reference sequence). CDR3 sequence: CASSLSTDTQYF. The CDR3 nucleotides read TGTGCCAGCAGCTTGAGCACAGATACGCAGTATTTT. Combining the CDR3 with reference TRBV7-9 and TRBJ2-3 gives the whole variable domain DTGVSQNPRHKITKRGQNVTFRCDPISEHNRLYWYRQTLGQGPEFLTYFQNEAQLEKSRLLSDRFSAERPKGSFSTLEIQRTEQGDSAMYLCASSLSTDTQYFGPGTRLTVL.

The rearrangement links TRBV28 to TRBJ2-7, with TRBD1 identical over 8 bases. CDR1 MDHEN and CDR2 SYDVKM come from the germline V gene. J was trimmed by 7 bases and V by 6 bases; bases with no gene match: 8. The CDR3 has 13 amino acids. CDR3 sequence: CASRDRELGEQYF. The CDR3 region has the DNA TGTGCCAGCAGGGACAGGGAGTTGGGGGAGCAGTACTTC.

The rearrangement links TRBV19 to TRBJ2-7; 7 bases map to TRBD1. There are 16 residues in the CDR3. Germline V CDR1 and CDR2: LNHDA, SQIVND (reference sequence). Unmatched junction bases numbered 7, after V lost 0 bases and J lost 2 bases. Here the CDR3 reads CASSIESGQATYEQYF. CDR3 DNA sequence: TGTGCCAGTAGTATAGAGTCCGGACAGGCGACCTACGAGCAGTACTTC.

The rearrangement joins TRBV6-4 to TRBJ1-1; 11 bases map to TRBD1. There are 15 residues in the CDR3. Germline V lookup: CDR1 MRHNA, CDR2 SNTAGT. The V and J ends lost 5 bases and 0 bases, in that order; junction bases with no gene match: 2. CDR3: CASSQDRGLNTEAFF. In nucleotides, the CDR3 is TGTGCCAGCAGTCAGGACAGGGGGCTGAACACTGAAGCTTTCTTT.

The rearrangement links TRBV7-8 to TRBJ2-1; D not certain. Germline-derived CDR1 and CDR2 are SGHVS and FQNEAQ. V was cut by 3 bases and J by 5 bases, with 32 bases left in between. This CDR3 spans 21 amino acids. The CDR3 DNA is TGTGCCAGCAGCTTCCTGGGCGAATACCGGATAATTTCCGGGTCTGACAATGAGCAGTTCTTC. This gives the protein CASSFLGEYRIISGSDNEQFF.

The chain couples TRBV29-1 to TRBJ2-4, with TRBD2 matching over 11 bases. This CDR3 is 17 amino acids long. V gave up 7 bases and J gave up 1 base; unmatched junction bases: 12. Germline V gene lookup returns CDR1 SQVTM and CDR2 ANQGSEA. CDR3 DNA sequence: TGCAGCGCCAGAGGGACTAGCGGACCCGGGGCCAAAAACATTCAGTACTTC. Its protein product is CSARGTSGPGAKNIQYF.

The genes are TRBV6-6 and TRBJ2-7; 8 nucleotides line up with TRBD2. From germline, CDR1 is MNHNY and CDR2 SVGAGI (reference sequence). The CDR3 sequence is 14 residues long. The trim removed 5 bases at V and 5 bases at J, leaving 8 bases unmatched. CDR3 nucleotides: TGTGCCAGCAGTATCCACCGGGGGGGGAACGAGCAGTACTTC. Translation gives CASSIHRGGNEQYF.

This chain joins TRBV28 and TRBJ2-7; no firm D call. This CDR3 contains 11 residues. The germline gives CDR1 MDHEN, CDR2 SYDVKM. V lost 6 bases to trimming and J lost 3 bases, with 6 bases between them. The CDR3 DNA reads as TGTGCCAGCAGCTACTACTACGAGCAGTACTTC. Translation: CASSYYYEQYF.

The V gene is TRBV9, the J gene TRBJ1-2; D uncertain. Trimming took off 0 bases at V and 4 bases at J, with 10 bases between the two ends. CDR3 length equals 14 residues. Germline V gene data show CDR1 as SGDLS and CDR2 as YYNGEE. The CDR3 region is CASSVGGAVYGYTF. DNA for the CDR3: TGTGCCAGCAGCGTAGGAGGCGCGGTCTATGGCTACACCTTC. The full variable domain, in which reference TRBV9 and TRBJ1-2 provide the parts outside the CDR3, is DSGVTQTPKHLITATGQRVTLRCSPRSGDLSVYWYQQSLDQGLQFLIQYYNGEERAKGNILERFSAQQFPDLHSELNLSSLELGDSALYFCASSVGGAVYGYTFGSGTRLTVV.

The table lists this clone with a count of one. Here the CDR3 DNA reads TGTGCCAGTAGTACCAGGAGAGGGGAGACCCAGTACTTC. The encoded protein is CASSTRRGETQYF. This sequence joins TRBV19 and TRBJ2-5, with TRBD2 as a possible D gene (5 bases). The CDR3 has 13 amino acids. Germline CDR1 is LNHDA and CDR2 is SQIVND (reference sequence). V dropped 4 bases and J dropped 5 bases, with 11 bases sitting between them.

The rearrangement links TRBV7-3 to TRBJ2-1; 9 nucleotides align to TRBD2. V gave up 1 base and J gave up 1 base; unmatched junction bases: 8. The CDR3 spans 18 residues. The germline gives CDR1 SGHTA, CDR2 FQGTGA. CDR3 sequence: CASSLNAGGHWSYNEQFF. CDR3 DNA sequence: TGTGCCAGCAGCTTAAACGCGGGAGGGCACTGGTCCTACAATGAGCAGTTCTTC.

V is TRBV5-4 and J is TRBJ1-2; D is ambiguous. V was cut by 3 bases and J by 4 bases, with 13 bases left in between. This CDR3 comprises 14 residues. Germline-derived CDR1 and CDR2 are SGHNT and YYREEE (reference sequence). CDR3 nucleotide sequence: TGTGCCAGCAGCTCCCCTGGGTCTCCCTATGGCTACACCTTC. Translating it yields CASSSPGSPYGYTF.

The genes are TRBV21-1 and TRBJ1-2. TRBV21-1 is tagged as a pseudogene. The CDR3 is 17 amino acids. The CDR3 sequence is CASSPIGVDSPFYGYTF. Written as DNA, the CDR3 is TGTGCCAGCAGCCCCATCGGGGTCGACAGTCCTTTCTATGGCTACACCTTC.

V usage is TRBV7-9 and J usage is TRBJ2-1; TRBD1 or TRBD2 may be the D gene (5 bases each). Germline V gene lookup returns CDR1 SEHNR and CDR2 FQNEAQ (reference sequence). The CDR3 has 19 amino acids. Trimming removed 5 bases at V and 2 bases at J, with 25 bases between. Written as DNA, the CDR3 is TGTGCCAGCAGCCCTATTCTTTTGCGAGAGGGGAAGACCTACAATGAGCAGTTCTTC. Translating it yields CASSPILLREGKTYNEQFF.

The chain links TRBV10-1 to TRBJ2-7; TRBD2 aligns across 13 bases. CDR1 is WNHNN and CDR2 is SYGVQD in the germline V gene (reference sequence). V gave up 3 bases and J gave up 2 bases; unmatched junction bases: 4. This CDR3 has 16 amino acids. CDR3 loop: CASSDRTSGSPYEQYF. The CDR3, as DNA: TGCGCCAGCAGTGATAGGACTAGCGGGAGCCCCTACGAGCAGTACTTC.

The chain has TRBV9 and TRBJ1-1; 7 bases map to TRBD1. Per the germline V gene, CDR1 is SGDLS and CDR2 is YYNGEE. After removal of 0 bases from V and 4 bases from J, the junction contained 12 bases not matched to a gene. The CDR3 spans 17 residues. This CDR3 is CASSVGTGAGGGTEAFF. In DNA form, the CDR3 reads TGTGCCAGCAGCGTAGGAACAGGGGCGGGCGGGGGCACTGAAGCTTTCTTT.

This rearrangement joins TRBV30 to TRBJ2-2; D not certain. Germline CDR1 is GTSNPN and CDR2 is SVGIG (reference sequence). Between the trimmed V and J ends, which lost 3 bases and 6 bases, there was a span of 8 bases. The CDR3 extends over 12 amino acids. This CDR3 reads CAWSYSPGELFF. The CDR3 region has the DNA TGTGCCTGGAGCTACTCTCCCGGGGAGCTGTTTTTT.

The chain joins TRBV11-2 to TRBJ2-7; D is unresolved. This CDR3 has 15 amino acids. Germline assignment: CDR1 SGHAT and CDR2 FQNNGV. V was cut by 4 bases and J by 2 bases, with 15 bases left in between. The DNA for the CDR3 is TGTGCCAGCAGCTCAGGTTACGGATCTACCTACGAGCAGTACTTC. Protein: CASSSGYGSTYEQYF. The complete variable domain, with remaining parts taken from reference TRBV11-2 and TRBJ2-7, reads EAGVAQSPRYKIIEKRQSVAFWCNPISGHATLYWYQQILGQGPKLLIQFQNNGVVDDSQLPKDRFSAERLKGVDSTLKIQPAKLEDSAVYLCASSSGYGSTYEQYFGPGTRLTVT.

The V gene is TRBV7-9, the J gene TRBJ1-5; D perhaps matches TRBD1 (6 bases). The CDR3 contains 16 residues. Germline CDR1 and CDR2: SEHNR and FQNEAQ (reference sequence). The V and J ends lost 1 base and 4 bases respectively, with 14 bases between them. The CDR3 loop reads CASSLGLRQGNQPQHF. CDR3 nucleotide sequence: TGTGCCAGCAGCTTAGGGCTCAGGCAGGGGAATCAGCCCCAGCATTTT.

Remarks on this clone: At one end, the junction sequence differs from germline, possibly due to a read error. The chain recombines TRBV10-1 with TRBJ1-5; weak D call: TRBD1 (5 bases). This CDR3 contains 15 residues. The germline CDR1 and CDR2 sequences are WNHNN and SYGVQD (reference sequence). The CDR3 DNA reads as TGCGCCAGCAGGGGGGGTTGGAGGGGCAATCAGCTCCAGCATTTT. This encodes CASRGGWRGNQLQHF.

V gene TRBV18 combines with J gene TRBJ2-2; D might be TRBD1 (5 bases). This CDR3 comprises 18 residues. Looked up from germline, CDR1 is KGHSH and CDR2 is LQKENI. With 3 bases removed from V and 3 bases from J, the gap between germline ends came to 20 bases. The CDR3 coding sequence is TGTGCCAGCTCACCCCTCACAGGTGCCGCTCGGGACACCGGGGAGCTGTTTTTT. Its translation: CASSPLTGAARDTGELFF. Combining the CDR3 with reference TRBV18 and TRBJ2-2 gives the whole variable domain NAGVMQNPRHLVRRRGQEARLRCSPMKGHSHVYWYRQLPEEGLKFMVYLQKENIIDESGMPKERFSAEFPKEGPSILRIQQVVRGDSAAYFCASSPLTGAARDTGELFFGEGSRLTVL.

The V call is TRBV7-8, the J call TRBJ2-7; 8 bases line up with TRBD1. The CDR3 is 14 amino acids. In germline, CDR1 is SGHVS, CDR2 FQNEAQ. Germline trimming cut 4 bases from V and 3 bases from J; bases unmatched to any gene: 5. The CDR3 region has the DNA TGTGCCAGCAGCTCGGCGGACAGGGTCTACGAGCAGTACTTC. Its translation: CASSSADRVYEQYF.

The chain combines TRBV28 with TRBJ2-1, with 7 bases fitting TRBD1. This CDR3 contains 12 residues. Germline V gene sequence: CDR1 MDHEN, CDR2 SYDVKM. V shed 11 bases and J 7 bases; nucleotides not matched to a gene: 8. CDR3 region: CAVSRDSNEQFF. The CDR3 DNA is TGTGCCGTATCCCGGGACAGTAATGAGCAGTTCTTC.

This sequence joins TRBV5-6 and TRBJ1-1, with 7 bases fitting TRBD1. CDR3 length: 13 amino acids. Germline CDR1 is SGHDT and CDR2 is YYEEEE. V shed 4 bases and J 7 bases; nucleotides not matched to a gene: 7. CDR3 bases: TGTGCCAGCAGCCCCGGACAGGTAGGTGAAGCTTTCTTT. This translates into CASSPGQVGEAFF.